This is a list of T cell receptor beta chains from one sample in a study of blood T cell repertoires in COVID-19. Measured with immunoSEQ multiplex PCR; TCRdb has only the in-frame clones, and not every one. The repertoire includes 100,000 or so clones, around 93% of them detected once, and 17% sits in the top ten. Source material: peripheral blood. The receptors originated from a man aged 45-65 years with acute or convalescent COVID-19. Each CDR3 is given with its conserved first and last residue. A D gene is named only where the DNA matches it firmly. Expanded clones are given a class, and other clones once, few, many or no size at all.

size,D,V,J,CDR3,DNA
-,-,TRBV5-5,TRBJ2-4,CASSLDLGRDQYF,TGTGCCAGCAGCTTGGATCTCGGGCGGGATCAGTACTTC
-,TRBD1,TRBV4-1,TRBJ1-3,CASSTQNRGGGNTIYF,TGCGCCAGCAGCACTCAAAACAGGGGGGGTGGAAACACCATATATTTT
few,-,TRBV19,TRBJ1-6,CASSSPPAELHF,TGTGCCAGTAGTAGCCCCCCCGCTGAGCTCCACTTT
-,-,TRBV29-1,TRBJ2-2,CSVVGLLANTGELFF,TGCAGCGTTGTTGGGCTCTTAGCGAACACCGGGGAGCTGTTTTTT
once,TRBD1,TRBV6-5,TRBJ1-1,CASNGQTGIAEAFF,TGTGCCAGCAACGGACAGACAGGGATCGCTGAAGCTTTCTTT
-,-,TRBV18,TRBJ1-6,CASSPDTVSSPLHF,TGTGCCAGCTCACCCGACACGGTATCATCACCCCTCCACTTT
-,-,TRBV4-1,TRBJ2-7,CASSQEPGHSYEQYF,TGCGCCAGCAGCCAAGAACCGGGACATTCCTACGAGCAGTACTTC
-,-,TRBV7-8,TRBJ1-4,CASSRDSSNEKLFF,TGTGCCAGCTCCCGGGACTCTTCTAATGAAAAACTGTTTTTT
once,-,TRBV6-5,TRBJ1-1,CASRGPRDTEAFF,TGTGCCAGCAGGGGGCCTCGGGACACTGAAGCTTTCTTT
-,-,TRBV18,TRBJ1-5,CASSPLASNQPQHF,TGTGCCAGCTCACCTTTGGCCAGCAATCAGCCCCAGCATTTT
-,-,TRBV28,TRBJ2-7,CASSLGRDEQYF,TGTGCCAGCAGTCTGGGCAGGGACGAGCAGTACTTC
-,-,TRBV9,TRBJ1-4,CASSDGISTNEKLFF,TGTGCCAGCAGCGACGGTATCTCAACTAATGAAAAACTGTTTTTT